These 19 T cell receptor beta chains share one sample of origin, sequenced in a study of cytomegalovirus exposure and HLA in healthy donors. The PCR used 60 Vbeta and 13 Jbeta primers. Clones were read by immunoSEQ multiplex PCR, and TCRdb kept only the in-frame ones, dropping some. The sample gives around 160,000 clones, over 70% of which show up once; around 7% is in the top ten. Material for sequencing was PBMCs. The receptors were gathered from a male donor in good health and CMV-seropositive.

The chain links TRBV6-6 to TRBJ2-1; maybe TRBD2 (7 bases). The germline V and J ends were trimmed by 8 bases and 4 bases, with 18 bases remaining between them. CDR1 and CDR2 (germline): MNHNY, SVGAGI (reference sequence). CDR3 length: 15 residues. CDR3 loop: CASQAVGGLYNEQFF. The CDR3 bases are TGTGCCAGCCAGGCCGTGGGGGGGCTTTACAATGAGCAGTTCTTC.

The J gene is TRBJ2-3, the V gene TRBV13, with unresolved D. Germline CDR1 reads PRHDT; CDR2 reads FYEKMQ (reference sequence). The CDR3 is 13 residues long. V was clipped by 3 bases and J by 5 bases, with 9 bases between them. The DNA for the CDR3 is TGTGCCAGCAGCTTCGGTAAAGAAGATACGCAGTATTTT. This codes for CASSFGKEDTQYF. Full variable domain (missing parts from reference TRBV13 and TRBJ2-3): AAGVIQSPRHLIKEKRETATLKCYPIPRHDTVYWYQQGPGQDPQFLISFYEKMQSDKGSIPDRFSAQQFSDYHSELNMSSLELGDSALYFCASSFGKEDTQYFGPGTRLTVL.

The chain recombines TRBV6-9 with TRBJ1-3; D possibly corresponds to TRBD1 (6 bases). The CDR3 contains 14 residues. V gave up 7 bases and J gave up 4 bases, with 14 bases separating them. The V gene's germline CDR1 is MNHGY and CDR2 SVAAGI. The CDR3 sequence is CASILQGRGNTIYF. Here the CDR3 DNA reads TGTGCCAGCATCTTACAGGGAAGGGGAAACACCATATATTTT.

The V call is TRBV6-5, the J call TRBJ2-7; D gene uncertain. The CDR3 sequence is 14 residues long. Trimming stripped 0 bases from V and 3 bases from J, with 9 bases between. CDR1 and CDR2 from the germline V gene are MNHEY and SVGAGI. The CDR3: CASSYSPRYYEQYF. CDR3 coding DNA: TGTGCCAGCAGTTACTCGCCCAGGTACTACGAGCAGTACTTC.

The chain combines TRBV18 with TRBJ2-5, with TRBD2 as a possible D gene (5 bases). Deletions cut 2 bases from V and 5 bases from J, with 9 bases between. The CDR3 consists of 13 residues. Germline V gives CDR1 KGHSH, CDR2 LQKENI. CDR3 sequence: CASSPVGGETQYF. The CDR3 region has the DNA TGTGCCAGCTCACCAGTTGGCGGGGAGACCCAGTACTTC.

V gene TRBV7-2 combines with J gene TRBJ2-3, with 9 bases fitting TRBD2. The V segment lost 6 bases and the J segment 3 bases; nucleotides outside the gene matches: 10. CDR3 length equals 16 residues. CDR1 and CDR2 (germline): SGHTA, FQGNSA. CDR3 region: CASRRLAGAGTDTQYF. The CDR3 DNA reads as TGTGCCAGCAGACGATTAGCGGGGGCGGGGACAGATACGCAGTATTTT.

The chain is built from TRBV5-8 and TRBJ1-2; 9 bases match TRBD1. The J segment lost 2 bases and the V segment lost 4 bases, leaving 6 bases of the junction unmatched. This CDR3 comprises 15 residues. Per germline, CDR1 SGHTS and CDR2 YDEGEE. The CDR3 DNA is TGTGCCAGCAGCCCGGACAGGGGCGGAAACTATGGCTACACCTTC. It is translated as CASSPDRGGNYGYTF.

CDR3 amino acids: CASSLAERLAGAETQYF. In DNA form, the CDR3 reads TGTGCCAGCAGCTTAGCGGAGAGACTAGCGGGGGCAGAGACCCAGTACTTC. The chain couples TRBV7-9 to TRBJ2-5; 12 bases line up with TRBD2. The V gene's germline CDR1 is SEHNR and CDR2 FQNEAQ (reference sequence). V dropped 0 bases and J dropped 4; count of bases not matched to a gene: 6. The CDR3 runs to 17 residues.

This chain links TRBV30 with TRBJ2-2, with D possibly matching TRBD2 (5 bases). There are 13 residues in the CDR3. CDR1 and CDR2 from the germline V gene are GTSNPN and SVGIG (reference sequence). Trimming removed 0 bases from V and 7 bases from J, with 9 bases in between. The CDR3 DNA reads as TGTGCCTGGAGTGTACTAGGGAGCGGGGAGCTGTTTTTT. Amino acids: CAWSVLGSGELFF.

This clone was recorded only once. The chain joins TRBV12-5 to TRBJ1-2; 7 bases are shared with TRBD1. Germline V gene data show CDR1 as LGHNT and CDR2 as FRNRAP. The CDR3 length is 14 residues. The J segment lost 2 bases and the V segment lost 3 bases, leaving 3 bases of the junction unmatched. The chain's CDR3 is CASGFGGGNYGYTF. Written as DNA, the CDR3 is TGTGCTAGTGGTTTTGGAGGGGGCAACTATGGCTACACCTTC.

The chain employs TRBV30 and TRBJ2-7, with D possibly matching TRBD1 (5 bases). This CDR3 spans 13 amino acids. Between the trimmed V and J ends, which lost 0 bases and 5 bases, there was a span of 11 bases. The germline V gene has CDR1 GTSNPN and CDR2 SVGIG (reference sequence). DNA of the CDR3: TGTGCCTGGAGTGTAAGCAGGGTAGACGAGCAGTACTTC. Translated, it gives CAWSVSRVDEQYF.

The rearrangement links TRBV6-1 to TRBJ1-2; 9 bases match TRBD1. The CDR3 runs 15 residues. CDR1 MNHNS and CDR2 SASEGT come from the germline V gene. The J segment lost 2 bases and the V segment lost 6 bases, leaving 7 bases of the junction unmatched. The CDR3: CASRKDRGGNYGYTF. For the CDR3, the DNA is TGTGCCAGCAGGAAAGACAGGGGGGGAAACTATGGCTACACCTTC.

This clone was seen only a few times. The rearrangement joins TRBV29-1 to TRBJ2-1; perhaps TRBD2 as D (6 bases). The CDR3 is made up of 13 amino acids. Germline CDR1 reads SQVTM; CDR2 reads ANQGSEA. V dropped 4 bases and J dropped 2 bases, with 9 bases sitting between them. This CDR3 is CSVGRGTYNEQFF. CDR3 bases: TGCAGCGTTGGCCGGGGGACCTACAATGAGCAGTTCTTC.

Worth noting for this clone: At one end the junction does not follow the germline gene, possibly because of a read error. The V call is TRBV7-7, the J call TRBJ2-5, with 12 bases matching TRBD2. This CDR3 is built from 15 residues. The germline V gene has CDR1 SSHAT and CDR2 FNYEAQ (reference sequence). CDR3 DNA sequence: TGTGCTAGCAGCCCCGGACTAGCGGGGCTGGAGACCCAGTACTTC. As protein: CASSPGLAGLETQYF. Supplemented by reference TRBV7-7 and TRBJ2-5, the full variable domain reads GAGVSQSPRYKVTKRGQDVTLRCDPISSHATLYWYQQALGQGPEFLTYFNYEAQPDKSGLPSDRFSAERPEGSISTLTIQRTEQRDSAMYRCASSPGLAGLETQYFGPGTRLLVL.

There are a few counts of this clone. The chain has TRBV5-6 and TRBJ1-5; D is uncertain. The ends were cut back, 1 base at V and 0 bases at J, with 2 bases in the middle. Germline lookup yields CDR1 SGHDT and CDR2 YYEEEE. The CDR3 length is 13 residues. The CDR3 DNA follows: TGTGCCAGCAGCTTGCGTAGCAATCAGCCCCAGCATTTT. Amino acid sequence: CASSLRSNQPQHF.

The gene calls are TRBV30 and TRBJ1-3, with D possibly TRBD1 on 5 matching bases. The CDR3 is 14 residues long. Germline V gene sequence: CDR1 GTSNPN, CDR2 SVGIG (reference sequence). V was trimmed by 2 bases and J by 4 bases, leaving 12 bases between them. The CDR3 protein is CAWSRRGLGNTIYF. CDR3 DNA: TGTGCCTGGAGTAGGAGGGGATTAGGAAACACCATATATTTT.

The J gene is TRBJ1-1, the V gene TRBV7-9; maybe TRBD1 (6 bases). The CDR3 runs 16 residues. V lost 5 bases to trimming and J lost 1 base, with 17 bases between them. Germline V gene sequence: CDR1 SEHNR, CDR2 FQNEAQ (reference sequence). In DNA, the CDR3 is TGTGCCAGCAGCCCCAGCCTAGGACAGAAGAACACTGAAGCTTTCTTT. This encodes CASSPSLGQKNTEAFF.

The chain carries TRBV6-1 and TRBJ1-5; 9 nucleotides agree with TRBD1. The germline V gene has CDR1 MNHNS and CDR2 SASEGT. This CDR3 has 18 residues. Trimming cost V 4 bases and J 7 bases; bases outside gene matches: 17. CDR3: CASSASSGTGNWRQPQHF. In DNA form, the CDR3 reads TGTGCCAGCAGTGCCTCAAGCGGGACAGGGAATTGGAGACAGCCCCAGCATTTT.

The chain couples TRBV11-3 to TRBJ1-1; weak D call: TRBD1 (6 bases). The germline V gene encodes CDR1 SGHNT and CDR2 YENEEA. Trimming removed 5 bases at V and 7 bases at J, with 14 bases between. The CDR3 is made up of 13 amino acids. The CDR3 DNA reads as TGTGCCAGCAGCCCGGACAGCCAAGGTGAAGCTTTCTTT. This translates into CASSPDSQGEAFF.